These 13 T cell receptor beta chains share one sample of origin, sequenced in a study of blood T cell repertoires in COVID-19. Here immunoSEQ multiplex PCR was the method, and the copy in TCRdb shows in-frame clones only, minus some. In the table there are about 150,000 clones, about 90% of which are singletons. The specimen sequenced was peripheral blood. The receptors here all came from a man aged 50 to 59 with acute or convalescent COVID-19.

The chain carries TRBV7-3 and TRBJ1-5; 8 nucleotides align to TRBD1. The trim removed 5 bases at V and 5 bases at J, leaving 2 bases unmatched. This CDR3 comprises 13 residues. CDR1 and CDR2 (germline): SGHTA, FQGTGA. CDR3 protein: CASSQDRDQPQHF. The CDR3, as DNA: TGTGCCAGCAGCCAGGACAGGGATCAGCCCCAGCATTTT.

This chain connects TRBV7-8 to TRBJ1-2; TRBD1 is a possible D gene (6 bases). The CDR3 extends over 21 amino acids. Germline V gene sequence: CDR1 SGHVS, CDR2 FQNEAQ. Trimming stripped 0 bases from V and 4 bases from J, with 30 bases between. Here the CDR3 reads CASSLASGEIYGALVTYGYTF. The CDR3 DNA reads as TGTGCCAGCAGCTTAGCCTCAGGGGAAATCTATGGGGCGCTGGTGACCTATGGCTACACCTTC. The full variable domain, completed using reference TRBV7-8 and TRBJ1-2, is GAGVSQSPRYKVAKRGQDVALRCDPISGHVSLFWYQQALGQGPEFLTYFQNEAQLDKSGLPSDRFFAERPEGSVSTLKIQRTQQEDSAVYLCASSLASGEIYGALVTYGYTFGSGTRLTVV.

V is TRBV3-1 (or the pseudogene TRBV3-2) and J is TRBJ2-1; the match to TRBD2 covers 11 bases. Germline V lookup: CDR1 LGHDT, CDR2 YNNKEL (reference sequence). This CDR3 spans 17 amino acids. The J segment lost 2 bases and the V segment lost 7 bases, leaving 10 bases of the junction unmatched. The CDR3 sequence is CASTNYATSGTYNEQFF. For the CDR3, the DNA is TGTGCCAGCACCAATTATGCGACTAGCGGGACCTACAATGAGCAGTTCTTC.

Only a few counts were recorded for this clone. The rearrangement links TRBV20-1 to TRBJ1-4, with unresolved D. Germline loops: CDR1 DFQATT, CDR2 SNEGSKA (reference sequence). The CDR3 is made up of 11 amino acids. The V gene lost 6 bases and the J gene lost 4 bases, with 6 bases spanning the gap. The CDR3 spells CSALFNEKLFF. Here the CDR3 DNA reads TGCAGTGCCCTGTTTAATGAAAAACTGTTTTTT.

The chain recombines TRBV6-1 with TRBJ1-3; D perhaps matches TRBD1 (6 bases). The CDR3 runs 16 residues. Germline V gene data show CDR1 as MNHNS and CDR2 as SASEGT. Trimming stripped 0 bases from V and 1 base from J, with 10 bases between. The CDR3 nucleotides are TGTGCCAGCAGTGAAGCAGGGACAACTTCTGGAAACACCATATATTTT. Protein product: CASSEAGTTSGNTIYF.

The rearrangement links TRBV7-6 to TRBJ2-1; 9 bases are a match to TRBD2. Germline CDR1 SGHVS, CDR2 FNYEAQ. The length of the CDR3 is 19 residues. The V gene end was trimmed by 2 bases and the J gene end by 5 bases; junction bases not matched to a gene: 16. The CDR3 DNA is TGTGCCAGCAGCTTACCCCCCCTTGGCGGGGGGGCCTTCGACAATGAGCAGTTCTTC. Its translation: CASSLPPLGGGAFDNEQFF.

This chain connects TRBV5-1 to TRBJ2-3, with 10 bases lining up with TRBD2. The CDR3 sequence is 16 residues long. V gave up 1 base and J gave up 1 base; unmatched junction bases: 3. From germline, CDR1 is SGHRS and CDR2 YFSETQ. For the CDR3, the DNA is TGCGCCAGCAGCTTGACTAGCGGGGCGCGCACAGATACGCAGTATTTT. The encoded protein is CASSLTSGARTDTQYF.

The chain carries TRBV29-1 and TRBJ2-5; D remains unclear. Trimming stripped 6 bases from V and 5 bases from J, with 13 bases between. This CDR3 has 12 amino acids. CDR1 and CDR2 from the germline V gene are SQVTM and ANQGSEA. CDR3 coding DNA: TGCAGCGTCGCCGAACCGAGGGAGACCCAGTACTTC. Amino acid sequence: CSVAEPRETQYF.

The J gene is TRBJ1-3, the V gene TRBV27; D is unresolved. The CDR3 is made up of 15 amino acids. V was pared by 5 bases and J by 1 base, with 12 bases between. In germline, CDR1 is MNHEY, CDR2 SMNVEV (reference sequence). The CDR3 here is CASSLEGSSGNTIYF. In nucleotides, the CDR3 is TGTGCCAGCAGTCTTGAGGGATCTTCTGGAAACACCATATATTTT.

This sequence joins TRBV6-5 and TRBJ2-3, with a possible D match to TRBD2 (6 bases). Germline V CDR1 and CDR2: MNHEY, SVGAGI. With 5 bases removed from V and 4 bases from J, the gap between germline ends came to 10 bases. This CDR3 is built from 13 residues. The CDR3 sequence is CASSRLVADTQYF. The CDR3 coding sequence is TGTGCCAGCAGTCGACTAGTTGCAGATACGCAGTATTTT.

The rearrangement links TRBV19 to TRBJ2-1; 12 positions agree with TRBD2. The CDR3 covers 14 residues. J gave up 8 bases and V 10 bases, and 9 bases lay outside the gene matches. Germline V CDR1 and CDR2: LNHDA, SQIVND (reference sequence). The CDR3 sequence is CATQLAGGGHEQFF. The DNA of the CDR3 is TGTGCCACACAACTAGCGGGAGGCGGGCATGAGCAGTTCTTC.

The J gene is TRBJ1-6, the V gene TRBV11-2; perhaps TRBD1 as D (6 bases). The CDR3 covers 16 residues. Germline values: CDR1 SGHAT, CDR2 FQNNGV. Deletions cut 2 bases from V and 10 bases from J, with 18 bases between. The CDR3 sequence: CASSLNLRGAGSPLHF. The CDR3 nucleotides read TGTGCCAGCAGCTTAAACCTCAGGGGAGCAGGGTCACCCCTCCACTTT.

This chain uses TRBV19 with TRBJ1-5; 7 bases match TRBD1. This CDR3 region has 14 residues. Germline CDR1 is LNHDA and CDR2 is SQIVND (reference sequence). V was pared by 6 bases and J by 4 bases, with 6 bases of the junction left unmatched. CDR3 amino acids: CASRATGRNQPQHF. Here the CDR3 DNA reads TGTGCCAGTAGAGCGACAGGGAGGAATCAGCCCCAGCATTTT.